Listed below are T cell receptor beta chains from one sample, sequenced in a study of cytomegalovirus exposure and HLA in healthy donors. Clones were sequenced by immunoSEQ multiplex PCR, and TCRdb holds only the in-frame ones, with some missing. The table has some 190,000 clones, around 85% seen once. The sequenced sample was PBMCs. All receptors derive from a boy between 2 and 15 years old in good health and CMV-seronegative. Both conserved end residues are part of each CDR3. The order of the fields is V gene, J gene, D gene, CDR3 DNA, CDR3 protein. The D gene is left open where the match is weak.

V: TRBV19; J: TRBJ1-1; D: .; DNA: TGTGCCAGTAGTAATGGAGTGGATAGGGGTGGCACTGAAGCTTTCTTT; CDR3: CASSNGVDRGGTEAFF
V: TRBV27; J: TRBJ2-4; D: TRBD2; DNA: TGTGCCAGCAGTTTCCAAACCGGGACTAGCACGTACTTC; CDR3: CASSFQTGTSTYF
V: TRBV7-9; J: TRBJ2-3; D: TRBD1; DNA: TGTGCCAGCAGCCTAGACGGACAGGGAGAAGATACGCAGTATTTT; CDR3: CASSLDGQGEDTQYF
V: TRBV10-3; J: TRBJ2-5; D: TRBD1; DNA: TGTGCCATCAGCCAACGGGACAGGGGGCCAGAGACCCAGTACTTC; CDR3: CAISQRDRGPETQYF
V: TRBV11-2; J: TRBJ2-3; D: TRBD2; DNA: TGTGCCAGCAGCTTAGCTAGGACTAGCGGGGGCTCGGATACGCAGTATTTT; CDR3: CASSLARTSGGSDTQYF
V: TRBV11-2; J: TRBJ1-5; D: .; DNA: TGTGCCAGCAGCTTAGTCGCCGCGGCGCCCCAGCATTTT; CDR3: CASSLVAAAPQHF
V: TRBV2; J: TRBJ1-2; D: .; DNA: TGTGCCAGCAGTGATTTTCTCGTATCCTATGGCTACACCTTC; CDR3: CASSDFLVSYGYTF
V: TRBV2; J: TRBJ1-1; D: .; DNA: TGTGCCAGCAAGGGGGAACGAGCGCGGGAAGCTTTCTTT; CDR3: CASKGERAREAFF
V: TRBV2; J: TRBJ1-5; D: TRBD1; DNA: TGTGCCAGCAAAGACAGGGGCAATCAGCCCCAGCATTTT; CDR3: CASKDRGNQPQHF
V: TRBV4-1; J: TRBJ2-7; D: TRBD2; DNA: TGCGCCAGCAGCCAAGTGGGACTAAATAACGACGAGCAGTACTTC; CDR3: CASSQVGLNNDEQYF
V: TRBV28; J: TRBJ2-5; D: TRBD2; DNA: TGTGCCAGCAGTCCGACTAGCAGTTGGAAGACCCAGTACTTC; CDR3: CASSPTSSWKTQYF
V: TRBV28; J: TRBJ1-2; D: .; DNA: TGTGCCAGCAGTTTACTGGGAGCGAACGGCTACACCTTC; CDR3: CASSLLGANGYTF
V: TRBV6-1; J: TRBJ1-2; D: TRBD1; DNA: TGTGCCAGCAGTTCCGGGACAGCCTTAAACTATGGCTACACCTTC; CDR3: CASSSGTALNYGYTF
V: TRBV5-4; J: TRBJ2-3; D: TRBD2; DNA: TGTGCCAGCAGCCGGGGGGGCCCCACAGATACGCAGTATTTT; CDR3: CASSRGGPTDTQYF
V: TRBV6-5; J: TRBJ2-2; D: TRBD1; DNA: TGTGCCAGCAGTCACGGGACAGGGTCCGGGGAGCTGTTTTTT; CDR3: CASSHGTGSGELFF
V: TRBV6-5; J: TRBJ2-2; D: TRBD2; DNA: TGTGCCAGCAGTTTCCGGACTAGTCTTGGCACCGGGGAGCTGTTTTTT; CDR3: CASSFRTSLGTGELFF
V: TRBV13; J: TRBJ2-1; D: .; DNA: TGTGCCAGCAGCCCTGACCGGAGCTCCTACAATGAGCAGTTCTTC; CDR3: CASSPDRSSYNEQFF
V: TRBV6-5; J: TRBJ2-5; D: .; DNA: TGTGCCAGCAGTTACGCGGGGCTCCAAGAGACCCAGTACTTC; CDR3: CASSYAGLQETQYF